Listed below are T cell receptor beta chains from one sample, sequenced in a study of CD8+ T cells in alopecia areata. Data came from immunoSEQ multiplex PCR; TCRdb stores just in-frame clones and leaves some out. Of 130,000 or so clones listed, over 60% are singletons. Sample: CD4+ T cells sorted from blood, taken at week 4, from a patient treated with tofacitinib. These receptor sequences come from a human donor with alopecia areata. Each CDR3 is given without its conserved first and last residue.

cdr3_aa: ASSIRDTQY; j_call: TRBJ2-3; v_call: TRBV6-5
cdr3_aa: ASSSSGIAYGYT; j_call: TRBJ1-2; v_call: TRBV9
cdr3_aa: ASSLRLQGAHYGYT; j_call: TRBJ1-2; v_call: TRBV27
cdr3_aa: ASRSGPGQYYGYT; j_call: TRBJ1-2; v_call: TRBV6-6
cdr3_aa: SVEAGTGGDEQY; j_call: TRBJ2-7; v_call: TRBV29-1
cdr3_aa: SVGRDSYEQY; j_call: TRBJ2-7; v_call: TRBV29-1
cdr3_aa: ASSLNGAGGEQF; j_call: TRBJ2-1; v_call: TRBV7-2
cdr3_aa: SVERDRAREQY; j_call: TRBJ2-7; v_call: TRBV29-1
cdr3_aa: ASSRSGTSGRMITDTQY; j_call: TRBJ2-3; v_call: TRBV18
cdr3_aa: SVAGQLNYGYT; j_call: TRBJ1-2; v_call: TRBV29-1
cdr3_aa: ASRLGDYGYT; j_call: TRBJ1-2; v_call: TRBV2
cdr3_aa: SVEKADKQY; j_call: TRBJ2-7; v_call: TRBV29-1
cdr3_aa: ASSLGQKETQY; j_call: TRBJ2-5; v_call: TRBV7-3
cdr3_aa: ASNSGANVLT; j_call: TRBJ2-6; v_call: TRBV25-1
cdr3_aa: ASSRVAASSYEQY; j_call: TRBJ2-7; v_call: TRBV7-9
cdr3_aa: AWSVKTEAF; j_call: TRBJ1-1; v_call: TRBV30
cdr3_aa: ASSQELYRRNEKLF; j_call: TRBJ1-4; v_call: TRBV4-1
cdr3_aa: ASSFTSATNEKLF; j_call: TRBJ1-4; v_call: TRBV7-2
cdr3_aa: ASLWTDTQY; j_call: TRBJ2-3; v_call: TRBV7-9
cdr3_aa: ASSLGPGGEQY; j_call: TRBJ2-7; v_call: TRBV5-6
cdr3_aa: ASSEEGGISNQPQH; j_call: TRBJ1-5; v_call: TRBV2